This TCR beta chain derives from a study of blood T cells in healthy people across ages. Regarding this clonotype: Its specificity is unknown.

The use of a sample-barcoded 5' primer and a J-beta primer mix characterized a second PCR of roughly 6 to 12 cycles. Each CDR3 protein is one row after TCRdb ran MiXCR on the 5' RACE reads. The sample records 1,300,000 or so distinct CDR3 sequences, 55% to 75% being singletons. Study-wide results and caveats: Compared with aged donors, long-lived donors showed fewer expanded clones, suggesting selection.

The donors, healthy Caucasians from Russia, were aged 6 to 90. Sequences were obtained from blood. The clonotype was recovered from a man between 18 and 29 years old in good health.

DNA of the CDR3: TGTGCCAGCAGCGCCACTAGCGGAGTTTACAATGGGCAGTACTTC. Translating it yields CASSATSGVYNGQYF. The V gene is TRBV12-3 or TRBV12-4, the J gene TRBJ2-7; 8 bases align to TRBD2. CDR3 length: 15 amino acids. J was trimmed by 9 bases and V by 6 bases; bases with no gene match: 16.